This T cell receptor beta chain was observed in a study of PD-1 blockade in classical Hodgkin lymphoma. Study results and caveats: Reported findings placed baseline TCR diversity lower in newly diagnosed patients (compared with healthy donors).

TCRdb's copy holds only in-frame clones and misses some; the assay was immunoSEQ multiplex PCR. The data contain 17,000 or so clones, 87% of them singletons. Time point meaning: newly diagnosed, previously untreated cHL patient sample. Untreated, newly diagnosed classical Hodgkin lymphoma PBMCs were comparators. About this clone itself: Its matching antigen is unknown.

The sequenced sample consisted of peripheral blood mononuclear cells (PBMCs). The TCR comes from a human donor with classical Hodgkin lymphoma.

The CDR3 reads CASSWDRGLGNTIYF. In DNA form, the CDR3 reads TGTGCCAGCAGTTGGGACAGGGGGCTGGGGAACACCATATATTTT. The rearrangement links TRBV28 to TRBJ1-3; 12 bases align to TRBD1. V lost 4 bases, J lost 7 bases, and 5 bases stayed unmatched. The CDR3 is made up of 15 amino acids. CDR1 is MDHEN and CDR2 is SYDVKM in the germline V gene.